The 10 T cell receptor beta chains below come from one sample, sequenced in a study of blood T cell repertoires in COVID-19. Libraries were prepared by immunoSEQ multiplex PCR; TCRdb keeps only in-frame clonotypes and omits some of them. This sample has roughly 160,000 clones, with around four fifths found just once. The sample comprised PBMCs or T cells enriched from blood (not recorded which). The source is a woman aged 60-75 years who had recovered from COVID-19.

The genes are TRBV4-2 and TRBJ1-2; TRBD1 matches 8 bases. V trimming: 4 bases; J trimming: 10 bases; junction bases outside the gene matches: 8. The CDR3 consists of 13 residues. Germline V gives CDR1 LGHNA, CDR2 YNFKEQ. The CDR3 spells CASSRPGTGSYTF. In DNA, the CDR3 is TGTGCCAGCAGCCGCCCCGGGACAGGTTCCTACACCTTC.

This chain uses TRBV6-5 with TRBJ2-2; perhaps TRBD1 as D (6 bases). CDR1 is MNHEY and CDR2 is SVGAGI in the germline V gene. There are 14 residues in the CDR3. With 9 bases removed from V and 5 bases from J, the gap between germline ends came to 16 bases. This chain's CDR3 is CASGWGRGTGELFF. CDR3 nucleotides: TGTGCCAGTGGGTGGGGGCGAGGGACCGGGGAGCTGTTTTTT.

V is TRBV14 and J is TRBJ1-2; D uncertain. Germline V gives CDR1 SGHDN, CDR2 FVKESK. V was trimmed by 3 bases and J by 8 bases, leaving 25 bases between them. The CDR3 extends over 17 amino acids. The DNA of the CDR3 is TGTGCCAGCAGCCAGAGAGGAGGGTTAAAGGAGGCTCGCGGCTACACCTTC. The encoded protein is CASSQRGGLKEARGYTF.

V gene TRBV7-9 combines with J gene TRBJ1-4; D perhaps matches TRBD1 (5 bases). Deletions cut 6 bases from V and 4 bases from J, with 9 bases between. The germline gives CDR1 SEHNR, CDR2 FQNEAQ (reference sequence). The CDR3 is made up of 13 amino acids. The CDR3 here is CASSRRVNEKLFF. CDR3 nucleotides: TGTGCCAGCAGTCGCAGGGTTAATGAAAAACTGTTTTTT.

This sequence joins TRBV30 and TRBJ1-2; the match to TRBD1 covers 11 bases. The V segment lost 4 bases and the J segment 6 bases; nucleotides outside the gene matches: 7. Per the germline V gene, CDR1 is GTSNPN and CDR2 is SVGIG (reference sequence). This CDR3 contains 14 residues. CDR3: CAWTFGQGADGYTF. The CDR3 coding sequence is TGTGCCTGGACTTTTGGACAGGGGGCTGATGGCTACACCTTC. Filled out from reference TRBV30 and TRBJ1-2, the complete variable domain reads SQTIHQWPATLVQPVGSPLSLECTVEGTSNPNLYWYRQAAGRGLQLLFYSVGIGQISSEVPQNLSASRPQDRQFILSSKKLLLSDSGFYLCAWTFGQGADGYTFGSGTRLTVV.

V usage is TRBV5-1 and J usage is TRBJ1-2, with 7 bases lining up with TRBD1. Germline lookup yields CDR1 SGHRS and CDR2 YFSETQ. J gave up 8 bases and V 4 bases, and 11 bases lay outside the gene matches. This CDR3 comprises 14 residues. The CDR3 nucleotides are TGCGCCAGCAGCCTTGGGACAGCCTCTATGGGCTACACCTTC. This codes for CASSLGTASMGYTF.

This clone was observed a few times. V gene TRBV14 combines with J gene TRBJ2-7, with D possibly being TRBD2 (5 bases). V lost 6 bases and J lost 0, with 9 bases in between. The CDR3 consists of 13 residues. Germline V gene lookup returns CDR1 SGHDN and CDR2 FVKESK. DNA of the CDR3: TGTGCCAGCAGGCCACGGGGCTCCTACGAGCAGTACTTC. It is translated as CASRPRGSYEQYF. Full variable domain (rest looked up from reference TRBV14 and TRBJ2-7): EAGVTQFPSHSVIEKGQTVTLRCDPISGHDNLYWYRRVMGKEIKFLLHFVKESKQDESGMPNNRFLAERTGGTYSTLKVQPAELEDSGVYFCASRPRGSYEQYFGPGTRLTVT.

V gene TRBV7-6 combines with J gene TRBJ2-7; the D gene is possibly TRBD1 (6 bases). CDR3 length equals 15 residues. CDR1 and CDR2 from the germline V gene are SGHVS and FNYEAQ. V lost 2 bases to trimming and J lost 0 bases, with 11 bases between them. The CDR3 reads CASSLTGSGSYEQYF. CDR3 coding DNA: TGTGCCAGCAGCTTAACAGGGAGTGGCTCCTACGAGCAGTACTTC.

The J gene is TRBJ2-7, the V gene TRBV10-1, with 7 bases lining up with TRBD1. V shed 5 bases, J shed 3 bases, and the junction held 7 bases outside the gene matches. The V gene's germline CDR1 is WNHNN and CDR2 SYGVQD (reference sequence). CDR3 length equals 14 residues. This CDR3 reads CASSSAQGIYEQYF. The CDR3 bases are TGCGCCAGCAGTAGCGCACAGGGGATCTACGAGCAGTACTTC.

CDR3 DNA sequence: TGTGCCAGCAGCTTGTTCGAGGGCACTGAAGCTTTCTTT. Translating gives CASSLFEGTEAFF. The chain carries TRBV11-3 and TRBJ1-1; D uncertain. This CDR3 is 13 amino acids long. Trimming took off 3 bases at V and 4 bases at J, with 9 bases between the two ends. The germline CDR1 and CDR2 sequences are SGHNT and YENEEA.